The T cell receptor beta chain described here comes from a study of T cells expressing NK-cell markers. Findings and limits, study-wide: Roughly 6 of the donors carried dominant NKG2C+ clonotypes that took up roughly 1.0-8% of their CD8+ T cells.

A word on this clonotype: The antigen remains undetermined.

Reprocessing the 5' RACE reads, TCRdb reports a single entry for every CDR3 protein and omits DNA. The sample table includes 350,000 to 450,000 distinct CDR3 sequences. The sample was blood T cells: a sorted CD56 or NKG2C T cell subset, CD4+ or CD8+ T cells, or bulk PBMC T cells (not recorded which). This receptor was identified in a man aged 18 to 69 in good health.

CDR3 sequence reads: CASSPQGSNTEAFF. The chain combines TRBV7-2 with TRBJ1-1; the D call from TCRdb, TRBD1, cannot be confirmed without DNA. Germline CDR1 and CDR2: SGHTA and FQGNSA. The length of the CDR3 is 14 residues.